This passage covers 25 T cell receptor beta chains from one sample sequenced in a study of blood T cell repertoires in COVID-19. The repertoire was sequenced with immunoSEQ multiplex PCR; TCRdb's copy has only in-frame clones and lacks some. Here the sample spans some 200,000 clones, approximately 90% being singletons. Sequenced sample: peripheral blood. Every receptor here comes from a woman aged 18-29 years who had recovered from COVID-19.

This clone was picked up one time. The V gene is TRBV6-4, the J gene TRBJ2-3; no clear D gene. Germline CDR1 reads MRHNA; CDR2 reads SNTAGT. The CDR3 spans 14 residues. V was cut by 10 bases and J by 0 bases, with 14 bases left in between. Here the CDR3 DNA reads TGTGCCACCTCAAGAGAAGCTAGCACAGATACGCAGTATTTT. Amino acids: CATSREASTDTQYF.

This chain joins TRBV25-1 and TRBJ2-3; D is possibly TRBD1 (5 bases). CDR1 is MGHDK and CDR2 is SYGVNS in the germline V gene. The ends were cut back, 3 bases at V and 0 bases at J, with 7 bases in the middle. This CDR3 has 14 residues. For the CDR3, the DNA is TGTGCCAGCAGTGAGGACATAAGCACAGATACGCAGTATTTT. Translated, it gives CASSEDISTDTQYF.

The chain has TRBV5-4 and TRBJ2-1; 7 bases are a match to TRBD2. Germline lookup yields CDR1 SGHNT and CDR2 YYREEE (reference sequence). The length of the CDR3 is 15 residues. Trimming removed 0 bases from V and 4 bases from J; junction bases left unmatched: 4. CDR3: CASSLVAGVYNEQFF. CDR3 nucleotide sequence: TGTGCCAGCAGCTTGGTTGCGGGGGTTTACAATGAGCAGTTCTTC.

The V call is TRBV27, the J call TRBJ2-7, with 8 bases identical to TRBD1. Germline V gene lookup returns CDR1 MNHEY and CDR2 SMNVEV (reference sequence). CDR3 length equals 15 residues. V trimming: 5 bases; J trimming: 0 bases; junction bases outside the gene matches: 6. CDR3 sequence reads: CASSLTGQASYEQYF. CDR3 nucleotide sequence: TGTGCCAGCAGTCTAACGGGACAGGCCTCCTACGAGCAGTACTTC.

In its sample, this clone was seen a few times. The rearrangement links TRBV7-2 to TRBJ2-3, with 9 nucleotides matching TRBD2. The germline gives CDR1 SGHTA, CDR2 FQGNSA. The CDR3 spans 16 residues. Unmatched junction bases numbered 3, after V lost 2 bases and J lost 0 bases. CDR3 residues: CASSLRLAGSTDTQYF. CDR3 coding DNA: TGTGCCAGCAGCTTAAGGCTAGCGGGGAGCACAGATACGCAGTATTTT.

To note about this clone: The sample holds other DNA sequences that translate to the same CDR3. The J gene is TRBJ1-1, the V gene TRBV18; 7 bases align to TRBD1. J was trimmed by 2 bases and V by 3 bases; bases with no gene match: 3. The CDR3 contains 14 residues. From germline, CDR1 is KGHSH and CDR2 LQKENI. CDR3 in DNA: TGTGCCAGCTCACCTGGGACAGCCAACACTGAAGCTTTCTTT. It yields the protein CASSPGTANTEAFF.

DNA for the CDR3: TGTGCCAGCAGCCCATGGACAGGGATAGGACTAGCGGAGTTGAACACCGGGGAGCTGTTTTTT. Translated, it gives CASSPWTGIGLAELNTGELFF. The gene calls are TRBV3-1 (or the pseudogene TRBV3-2) and TRBJ2-2; 10 nucleotides align to TRBD2. The V gene end was trimmed by 4 bases and the J gene end by 1 base; junction bases not matched to a gene: 18. Germline V CDR1 and CDR2: LGHDT, YNNKEL (reference sequence). This CDR3 comprises 21 residues.

The chain uses TRBV7-3 and TRBJ2-1; 7 nucleotides line up with TRBD1. The CDR3 totals 16 residues. The trim removed 4 bases at V and 1 base at J, leaving 7 bases unmatched. CDR1 and CDR2 from the germline V gene are SGHTA and FQGTGA. CDR3 bases: TGTGCCAGCAGCTCCCTAGGGGGCGGTTCCTACAATGAGCAGTTCTTC. Its translation: CASSSLGGGSYNEQFF.

The chain joins TRBV10-3 to TRBJ2-7; TRBD2 matches at 8 bases. The CDR3 runs 14 residues. Germline V lookup: CDR1 ENHRY, CDR2 SYGVKD. The trim removed 2 bases at V and 9 bases at J, leaving 9 bases unmatched. CDR3 sequence: CAISEPASGRVQYF. DNA of the CDR3: TGTGCCATCAGTGAGCCCGCTAGCGGGCGCGTGCAGTACTTC.

The chain recombines TRBV5-4 with TRBJ2-3; 10 bases line up with TRBD2. CDR1 and CDR2 from the germline V gene are SGHNT and YYREEE (reference sequence). Trimming at V came to 0 bases and at J to 2 bases, leaving 3 bases not matched to a gene. This CDR3 contains 16 residues. In DNA, the CDR3 is TGTGCCAGCAGCTTGGGCCTAGCGGGAGTCACAGATACGCAGTATTTT. Protein product: CASSLGLAGVTDTQYF.

The chain couples TRBV29-1 to TRBJ2-2, with a weak D call TRBD1 (6 bases). Germline assignment: CDR1 SQVTM and CDR2 ANQGSEA. The CDR3 has 12 amino acids. V lost 6 bases and J lost 6, with 11 bases in between. In nucleotides, the CDR3 is TGCAGCGTGGGGGCAGGGGCCGGGGAGCTGTTTTTT. Its translation: CSVGAGAGELFF.

The chain joins TRBV12-5 to TRBJ1-2; 7 bases fit TRBD1. The V gene end was trimmed by 1 base and the J gene end by 4 bases; junction bases not matched to a gene: 3. The CDR3 runs to 14 residues. Germline V lookup: CDR1 LGHNT, CDR2 FRNRAP. The CDR3 spells CASGLDRGIYGYTF. The DNA of the CDR3 is TGTGCTAGTGGTTTGGACAGGGGAATCTATGGCTACACCTTC.

CDR3 sequence (DNA): TGTGCCAGCAGTTACTGGCGGGGGGGAGGAGATACGCAGTATTTT. Amino acid sequence: CASSYWRGGGDTQYF. This chain joins TRBV6-2 or TRBV6-3 and TRBJ2-3, with 9 nucleotides matching TRBD2. The CDR3 spans 15 residues. CDR1 is MNHEY, CDR2 SVGEGT, per germline. J lost 5 bases, V lost 1 base, and 4 bases had no gene match.

The count of this clone is one. Germline is not matched at one junction end, which may reflect a read error. The genes are TRBV15 and TRBJ2-1; 12 bases match TRBD2. The CDR3 spans 11 residues. Germline lookup yields CDR1 LNHNV and CDR2 YYDKDF (reference sequence). The CDR3, as DNA: TGTGCCACCTCCGCTAGCGGGAGGGCCATCTTC. The encoded protein is CATSASGRAIF.

This clone was seen once. The chain recombines TRBV6-2 or TRBV6-3 with TRBJ2-5; D perhaps matches TRBD2 (6 bases). The CDR3 spans 12 residues. Per germline, CDR1 MNHEY and CDR2 SVGEGT. V lost 2 bases and J 8 bases, leaving 9 bases between the germline ends. In nucleotides, the CDR3 is TGTGCCAGCAGTTACCTCGGGAGAACCCAGTACTTC. Its protein is CASSYLGRTQYF.

This chain connects TRBV3-1 (or the pseudogene TRBV3-2) to TRBJ1-4; the D gene is possibly TRBD1 (5 bases). The CDR3 contains 16 residues. Germline assignment: CDR1 LGHDT and CDR2 YNNKEL (reference sequence). V was trimmed by 2 bases and J by 0 bases, leaving 10 bases between them. The CDR3 reads CASSQRPGATNEKLFF. CDR3 in DNA: TGTGCCAGCAGCCAACGCCCGGGGGCAACTAATGAAAAACTGTTTTTT.

The chain links TRBV7-6 to TRBJ1-1; D is ambiguous. The V end was cut by 5 bases, the J end by 5 bases, with 15 bases between. The CDR3 consists of 14 residues. The germline CDR1 and CDR2 sequences are SGHVS and FNYEAQ. CDR3 DNA: TGTGCCAGCAGCCCCCCCGGCGGTGGGACTGAAGCTTTCTTT. This codes for CASSPPGGGTEAFF.

The CDR3 is CASSTGGAGTDTQYF. CDR3 coding DNA: TGTGCCAGTAGTACAGGGGGCGCGGGCACAGATACGCAGTATTTT. This sequence joins TRBV19 and TRBJ2-3, with 8 bases identical to TRBD1. CDR3 size: 15 residues. CDR1 and CDR2 from the germline V gene are LNHDA and SQIVND (reference sequence). V lost 4 bases to trimming and J lost 1 base; unmatched junction nucleotides: 4. Combining the CDR3 with reference TRBV19 and TRBJ2-3 gives the whole variable domain DGGITQSPKYLFRKEGQNVTLSCEQNLNHDAMYWYRQDPGQGLRLIYYSQIVNDFQKGDIAEGYSVSREKKESFPLTVTSAQKNPTAFYLCASSTGGAGTDTQYFGPGTRLTVL.

The rearrangement links TRBV7-3 to TRBJ2-5; D unresolved. CDR3 length: 15 residues. Trimming took 4 bases from V and 1 from J, leaving 13 bases between them. Looked up from germline, CDR1 is SGHTA and CDR2 is FQGTGA. CDR3 protein: CASSSGPGLQETQYF. CDR3 DNA sequence: TGTGCCAGCAGCTCGGGTCCTGGCCTCCAAGAGACCCAGTACTTC.

The rearrangement uses TRBV25-1 and TRBJ1-6, with no clear D. Germline CDR1 is MGHDK and CDR2 is SYGVNS. Trimming stripped 6 bases from V and 8 bases from J, with 17 bases between. CDR3 length equals 15 residues. CDR3 sequence reads: CASREEGWIDSPLHF. The CDR3 DNA sequence: TGTGCCAGCAGGGAGGAGGGTTGGATCGATTCACCCCTCCACTTT. The full variable domain, its missing parts supplied by reference TRBV25-1 and TRBJ1-6, is EADIYQTPRYLVIGTGKKITLECSQTMGHDKMYWYQQDPGMELHLIHYSYGVNSTEKGDLSSESTVSRIRTEHFPLTLESARPSHTSQYLCASREEGWIDSPLHFGNGTRLTVT.

The V call is TRBV5-4, the J call TRBJ2-1; 10 nucleotides align to TRBD1. Germline loops: CDR1 SGHNT, CDR2 YYREEE (reference sequence). This CDR3 region has 15 residues. The trim removed 4 bases at V and 4 bases at J, leaving 5 bases unmatched. CDR3 DNA: TGTGCCAGCAGCCAGACAGGGGGCGGATACAATGAGCAGTTCTTC. Translating it yields CASSQTGGGYNEQFF.

The chain carries TRBV6-2 or TRBV6-3 and TRBJ2-1; D may be TRBD1 (6 bases). V was clipped by 3 bases and J by 8 bases, with 23 bases between them. From germline, CDR1 is MNHEY and CDR2 SVGEGT. CDR3 length: 17 residues. CDR3 sequence reads: CASSYRLGTITDYEQFF. CDR3 sequence (DNA): TGTGCCAGCAGTTATCGGCTTGGGACAATAACCGATTATGAGCAGTTCTTC.

This clone has only one observation. V is TRBV6-5 and J is TRBJ2-7; 10 nucleotides align to TRBD1. This CDR3 spans 14 amino acids. CDR1 and CDR2 from the germline V gene are MNHEY and SVGAGI. J was trimmed by 7 bases and V by 6 bases; bases with no gene match: 9. CDR3 amino acids: CASRYRDRGWEQYF. Here the CDR3 DNA reads TGTGCCAGCAGATACCGGGACAGGGGTTGGGAGCAGTACTTC.

V is TRBV24-1 and J is TRBJ2-5, with 7 bases that match TRBD2. The ends lost 9 bases at V and 5 bases at J; junction bases unmatched: 14. Germline CDR1 is KGHDR and CDR2 is SFDVKD. The CDR3 has 15 residues. CDR3 in DNA: TGTGCCACCGCTGCGCGGCGGGAGTTAAGGGAGACCCAGTACTTC. Its protein product is CATAARRELRETQYF.

J is TRBJ1-1 and V is TRBV29-1; D remains ambiguous. Germline V lookup: CDR1 SQVTM, CDR2 ANQGSEA. V lost 8 bases and J lost 0, with 10 bases in between. CDR3 length equals 12 residues. Here the CDR3 DNA reads TGCAGCCAAACCCAGGTGAACACTGAAGCTTTCTTT. Its protein is CSQTQVNTEAFF.